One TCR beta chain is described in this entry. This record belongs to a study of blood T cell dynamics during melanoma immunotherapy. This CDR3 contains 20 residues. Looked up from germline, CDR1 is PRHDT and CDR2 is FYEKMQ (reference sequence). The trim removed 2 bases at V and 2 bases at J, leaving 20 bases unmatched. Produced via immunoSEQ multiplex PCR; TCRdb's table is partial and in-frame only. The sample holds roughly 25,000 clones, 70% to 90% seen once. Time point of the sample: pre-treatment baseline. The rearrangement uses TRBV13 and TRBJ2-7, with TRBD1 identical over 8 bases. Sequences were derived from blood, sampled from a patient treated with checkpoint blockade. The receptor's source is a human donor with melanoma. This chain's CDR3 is CASSLMFWTRQGKTTYEQYF. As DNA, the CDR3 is TGTGCCAGCAGCTTAATGTTTTGGACAAGACAGGGGAAAACAACCTACGAGCAGTACTTC.